This T cell receptor beta chain was identified in a study of spatial heterogeneity in lung cancer. Time point in this sample: sample taken at primary tumor resection. In the case of this clonotype: As yet, its antigen is unknown.

Study-wide points: Tumors with more nonsynonymous mutations had more expanded intratumoral alpha and beta TCRs.

Each CDR3 protein is one row after TCRdb ran MiXCR on the 5' RACE reads. The sample includes about 5,100 distinct CDR3 sequences, around 7.1% of them seen just once. The clonotype was recovered from a male donor with early-stage non-small cell lung cancer. This material consisted of lung tumor tissue, taken at surgery.

This chain's CDR3 is CASSLEGALNNEQFF. CDR3 sequence (DNA): TGTGCCAGCAGCTTAGAGGGGGCCTTGAACAATGAGCAGTTCTTC. The chain joins TRBV11-3 to TRBJ2-1, with a possible D match to TRBD1 (6 bases). CDR3 length equals 15 residues. V was clipped by 0 bases and J by 5 bases, with 11 bases between them. Germline V gives CDR1 SGHNT, CDR2 YENEEA.